Shown below are 14 T cell receptor beta chains from a single sample sequenced in a study of T-cell reconstitution after alpha-beta-depleted transplantation in children. Preparation of the TCRbeta library was carried out with unique molecular identifiers. TCRdb independently ran MiXCR on the PCR reads; one entry per CDR3 protein. The sample contains 900,000 or so distinct CDR3 sequences, about 16% of which appear only once. The sample here was PBMCs, mostly from graft donor cells, taken 360 days after TCRalphabeta/CD19-depleted stem cell transplant. These receptors all come from a male patient aged 5 to 17 who had a stem cell transplant for acute lymphoblastic leukemia, so the T cells may come from the graft donor.

The chain recombines TRBV20-1 with TRBJ2-1, with D maybe TRBD2 (5 bases). The CDR3 is made up of 14 amino acids. Germline CDR1 DFQATT, CDR2 SNEGSKA (reference sequence). V lost 3 bases to trimming and J lost 2 bases, with 11 bases between them. DNA of the CDR3: TGCAGTGCTAGGAAGAGCGGACCCTACAATGAGCAGTTCTTC. Its protein product is CSARKSGPYNEQFF.

This clonotype was recorded at least ten times. This rearrangement joins TRBV14 to TRBJ1-3, with D unresolved. The germline V gene encodes CDR1 SGHDN and CDR2 FVKESK. The germline V and J ends were trimmed by 4 bases and 4 bases, with 8 bases remaining between them. The CDR3 is 13 residues long. The CDR3, as DNA: TGTGCCAGCAGCCCAGGTGGGGGAAACACCATATATTTT. It is translated as CASSPGGGNTIYF. Based on the CDR3 plus reference TRBV14 and TRBJ1-3, the full variable domain is EAGVTQFPSHSVIEKGQTVTLRCDPISGHDNLYWYRRVMGKEIKFLLHFVKESKQDESGMPNNRFLAERTGGTYSTLKVQPAELEDSGVYFCASSPGGGNTIYFGEGSWLTVV.

This clonotype was counted only a few times. DNA for the CDR3: TGTGCCAGCAGCCAAAGCGGCGGGAGAGGCCACAATGAGCAGTTCTTC. Protein product: CASSQSGGRGHNEQFF. This chain links TRBV11-2 with TRBJ2-1; 7 bases agree with TRBD2. Per the germline V gene, CDR1 is SGHAT and CDR2 is FQNNGV. This CDR3 has 16 amino acids. Trimming at V came to 5 bases and at J to 5 bases, leaving 12 bases not matched to a gene.

V and J are TRBV5-1 and TRBJ2-3, with 13 bases matching TRBD2. The CDR3 is 15 residues long. Trimming at V came to 4 bases and at J to 9 bases, leaving 8 bases not matched to a gene. CDR1 and CDR2 from the germline V gene are SGHRS and YFSETQ. The DNA for the CDR3 is TGCGCCAGCAGCCCCGGACTAGCGGGAGTAGTGACGCAGTATTTT. Encoded protein: CASSPGLAGVVTQYF.

Points on this clonotype: The limits of the CDR3 on the DNA are not certain, so only TCRdb's listed CDR3 is given. The chain couples TRBV2 to TRBJ2-2; the table's D gene call, TRBD2, was not cross checked with the DNA. Germline V CDR1 and CDR2: SNHLY, FYNNEI. The CDR3 is 17 amino acids long, termini counted. CDR3 amino acids: CASSATLARGSPGSCFF.

This clonotype was found a few times. For the CDR3, the DNA is TGTGCCAGCAGCCTAAGAACTGGAAACACCATATATTTT. It specifies CASSLRTGNTIYF. The chain recombines TRBV3-1 with TRBJ1-3; D is unclear. Germline V gene lookup returns CDR1 LGHDT and CDR2 YNNKEL (reference sequence). Trimming removed 4 bases from V and 2 bases from J, with 6 bases in between. This CDR3 has 13 amino acids.

The rearrangement uses TRBV6-1 and TRBJ2-7; TRBD1 matches 10 bases. There are 14 residues in the CDR3. Germline V CDR1 and CDR2: MNHNS, SASEGT. J lost 5 bases, V lost 5 bases, and 6 bases had no gene match. The chain's CDR3 is CASSQRQGAHEQYF. The CDR3 DNA follows: TGTGCCAGCAGTCAACGACAGGGGGCCCACGAGCAGTACTTC.

This chain uses TRBV11-2 with TRBJ2-2; TRBD2 matches at 12 bases. Unmatched junction bases numbered 3, after V lost 5 bases and J lost 5 bases. The CDR3 spans 15 residues. Germline V CDR1 and CDR2: SGHAT, FQNNGV. The CDR3 nucleotides are TGTGCCAGCAGCGGACTAGCGGGAAGGACCGGGGAGCTGTTTTTT. It yields the protein CASSGLAGRTGELFF.

A few counts support this clonotype. The chain recombines TRBV20-1 with TRBJ1-6; 7 bases are a match to TRBD1. The CDR3 runs to 16 residues. V lost 1 base and J lost 11; bases outside the gene matches: 14. In germline, CDR1 is DFQATT, CDR2 SNEGSKA (reference sequence). CDR3 sequence reads: CSARAYNRGSSAPLHF. CDR3 sequence (DNA): TGCAGTGCTAGAGCGTATAACAGGGGATCTAGCGCACCCCTCCACTTT.

The rearrangement uses TRBV24-1 and TRBJ2-3, with 12 bases that match TRBD2. Germline CDR1 KGHDR, CDR2 SFDVKD. Trimming at V came to 7 bases and at J to 11 bases, leaving 3 bases not matched to a gene. The CDR3 is 12 residues long. The CDR3 DNA reads TGTGCCACCAGAGGACTAGCGGGATTGCAGTATTTT. This sequence encodes CATRGLAGLQYF.

In its sample, this clonotype was seen a few times. The V gene is TRBV19, the J gene TRBJ2-4; 7 nucleotides line up with TRBD1. With V trimmed by 4 bases and J by 3 bases, 3 bases remained unmatched. Germline CDR1 LNHDA, CDR2 SQIVND (reference sequence). This CDR3 is built from 14 residues. The CDR3 reads CASSTPGGKNIQYF. CDR3 nucleotides: TGTGCCAGTAGTACCCCAGGGGGCAAAAACATTCAGTACTTC.

The rearrangement uses TRBV5-1 and TRBJ2-1; D not certain. CDR1 is SGHRS, CDR2 YFSETQ, per germline. Trimming shortened V by 4 bases and J by 0 bases, and 14 bases separated the two germline ends. The CDR3 consists of 16 residues. CDR3 in amino acids: CASSLGPDGSYNEQFF. CDR3 sequence (DNA): TGCGCCAGCAGCCTCGGACCGGATGGCTCCTACAATGAGCAGTTCTTC. Together with reference TRBV5-1 and TRBJ2-1, the CDR3 gives the full variable domain: KAGVTQTPRYLIKTRGQQVTLSCSPISGHRSVSWYQQTPGQGLQFLFEYFSETQRNKGNFPGRFSGRQFSNSRSEMNVSTLELGDSALYLCASSLGPDGSYNEQFFGPGTRLTVL.

The chain recombines TRBV12-3 or TRBV12-4 with TRBJ1-2, with TRBD1 matching over 11 bases. V dropped 1 base and J dropped 9; count of bases not matched to a gene: 7. The CDR3 covers 15 residues. In DNA, the CDR3 is TGTGCCAGCAGTTTAGAGGACAGGGGGCGTTTGAGCTACACCTTC. It specifies CASSLEDRGRLSYTF.

The chain links TRBV7-8 to TRBJ2-5; TRBD2 matches 8 bases. This CDR3 spans 13 amino acids. The ends lost 8 bases at V and 1 base at J; junction bases unmatched: 3. Germline V gene lookup returns CDR1 SGHVS and CDR2 FQNEAQ. The CDR3 bases are TGTGCCAGCCGGGCGGGAGGCCAAGAGACCCAGTACTTC. Amino acid sequence: CASRAGGQETQYF.